The text below deals with one T cell receptor beta chain. J gave up 4 bases and V 5 bases, and 7 bases lay outside the gene matches. The CDR3 consists of 15 residues. Germline V gene data show CDR1 as SGHDT and CDR2 as YYEEEE. As handled by the study authors: Nucleated cell counts were estimated from reference gene primer amplification. Profiling relied on immunoSEQ multiplex PCR, and the TCRdb table lists in-frame clones only, not all of them. The V and J calls and clone size come from that table; D and trimming were worked out from the DNA. Of 150,000 or so clones in the sample, around 84% were seen once. This record belongs to a study of blood T cell repertoires in COVID-19. Turning to the study itself: The cDNA or gDNA used as material had been derived from T cells, B-cell-depleted T cells, or PBMCs.

This TCR was recovered from a man aged 45-60 years with active or convalescent COVID-19. The chain recombines TRBV5-6 with TRBJ1-5; 9 bases align to TRBD1. The material sequenced was peripheral blood. CDR3 nucleotides: TGTGCCAGCAGTCGACAGGGGGAAGGAAATCAGCCCCAGCATTTT. This codes for CASSRQGEGNQPQHF.